The 7 T cell receptor beta chains given below trace back to one sample, sequenced in a study of blood T cell repertoires in COVID-19. Here immunoSEQ multiplex PCR was the method, and the copy in TCRdb shows in-frame clones only, minus some. The sample includes 200,000 to 250,000 clones, roughly 88% of them seen just once. The sample consisted of peripheral blood. The origin of the receptors is a man aged 45 to 65 with active or convalescent COVID-19.

The V and J genes are TRBV2 and TRBJ2-1; D may be TRBD1 (6 bases). The CDR3 length is 16 residues. The V end was cut by 4 bases, the J end by 4 bases, with 17 bases between. CDR1 and CDR2 (germline): SNHLY, FYNNEI. The CDR3: CASSGMGRGRYNEQFF. As DNA, the CDR3 is TGTGCCAGCAGTGGTATGGGCAGGGGTAGGTACAATGAGCAGTTCTTC.

There are a few counts of this clone. The V and J genes are TRBV9 and TRBJ1-6; D is uncertain. Germline CDR1 and CDR2: SGDLS and YYNGEE. This CDR3 region has 13 residues. V lost 1 base to trimming and J lost 6 bases, with 5 bases between them. In nucleotides, the CDR3 is TGTGCCAGCAGCGTATTCTCTAATTCACCCCTCCACTTT. This translates into CASSVFSNSPLHF.

The rearrangement joins TRBV6-2 or TRBV6-3 to TRBJ2-7, with 8 nucleotides matching TRBD1. CDR3 size: 14 residues. Germline V gene sequence: CDR1 MNHEY, CDR2 SVGEGT. Losses at the gene ends were 2 bases for V and 5 bases for J; bases not matched to a gene: 5. The CDR3 DNA follows: TGTGCCAGCAGTTACGACAGGGGATGGAACGAGCAGTACTTC. Residues: CASSYDRGWNEQYF.

V gene TRBV2 combines with J gene TRBJ1-1; 8 bases are shared with TRBD1. With 6 bases clipped from V and 6 bases from J, the junction kept 9 bases outside the gene matches. Germline CDR1 reads SNHLY; CDR2 reads FYNNEI. The CDR3 is 14 amino acids. CDR3 region: CASRTDRGPSEAFF. As DNA, the CDR3 is TGTGCCAGCAGAACCGACAGGGGCCCATCTGAAGCTTTCTTT.

The chain uses TRBV2 and TRBJ2-7, with 15 bases fitting TRBD2. The V gene's germline CDR1 is SNHLY and CDR2 FYNNEI. V lost 0 bases and J lost 2; bases outside the gene matches: 5. CDR3 length: 18 residues. CDR3 in DNA: TGTGCCAGCAGTGAAGCAGCGGGACTAGCGGGAGGAACCTACGAGCAGTACTTC. Protein sequence: CASSEAAGLAGGTYEQYF.

The chain has TRBV5-6 and TRBJ1-3; no clear D. Trimming removed 3 bases at V and 2 bases at J, with 15 bases between. CDR1 is SGHDT and CDR2 is YYEEEE in the germline V gene. The length of the CDR3 is 16 residues. CDR3 in amino acids: CASSSLGEGAGNTIYF. CDR3 nucleotides: TGTGCCAGCAGCTCGCTCGGGGAAGGAGCTGGAAACACCATATATTTT.

The CDR3 loop reads CASSILPSQEQYF. CDR3 in DNA: TGTGCCAGTAGTATTCTGCCATCTCAGGAGCAGTACTTC. This chain connects TRBV19 to TRBJ2-7; the D is unclear. The CDR3 is made up of 13 amino acids. In germline, CDR1 is LNHDA, CDR2 SQIVND (reference sequence). With 3 bases removed from V and 7 bases from J, the gap between germline ends came to 13 bases.